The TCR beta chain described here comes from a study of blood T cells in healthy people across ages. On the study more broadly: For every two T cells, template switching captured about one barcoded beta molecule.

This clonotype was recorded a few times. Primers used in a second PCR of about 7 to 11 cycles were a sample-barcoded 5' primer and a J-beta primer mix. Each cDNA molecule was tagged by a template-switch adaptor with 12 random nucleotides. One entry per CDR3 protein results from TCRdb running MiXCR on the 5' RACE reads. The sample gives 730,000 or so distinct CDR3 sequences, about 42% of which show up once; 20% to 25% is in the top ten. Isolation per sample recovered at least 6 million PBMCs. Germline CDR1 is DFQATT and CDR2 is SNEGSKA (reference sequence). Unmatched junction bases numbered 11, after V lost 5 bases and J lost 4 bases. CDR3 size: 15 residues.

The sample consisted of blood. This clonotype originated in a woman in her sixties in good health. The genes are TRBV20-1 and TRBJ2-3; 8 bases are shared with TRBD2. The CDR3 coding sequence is TGCAGTGCTGGCCTGGCGGGGGGAATGGCAGATACGCAGTATTTT. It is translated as CSAGLAGGMADTQYF.